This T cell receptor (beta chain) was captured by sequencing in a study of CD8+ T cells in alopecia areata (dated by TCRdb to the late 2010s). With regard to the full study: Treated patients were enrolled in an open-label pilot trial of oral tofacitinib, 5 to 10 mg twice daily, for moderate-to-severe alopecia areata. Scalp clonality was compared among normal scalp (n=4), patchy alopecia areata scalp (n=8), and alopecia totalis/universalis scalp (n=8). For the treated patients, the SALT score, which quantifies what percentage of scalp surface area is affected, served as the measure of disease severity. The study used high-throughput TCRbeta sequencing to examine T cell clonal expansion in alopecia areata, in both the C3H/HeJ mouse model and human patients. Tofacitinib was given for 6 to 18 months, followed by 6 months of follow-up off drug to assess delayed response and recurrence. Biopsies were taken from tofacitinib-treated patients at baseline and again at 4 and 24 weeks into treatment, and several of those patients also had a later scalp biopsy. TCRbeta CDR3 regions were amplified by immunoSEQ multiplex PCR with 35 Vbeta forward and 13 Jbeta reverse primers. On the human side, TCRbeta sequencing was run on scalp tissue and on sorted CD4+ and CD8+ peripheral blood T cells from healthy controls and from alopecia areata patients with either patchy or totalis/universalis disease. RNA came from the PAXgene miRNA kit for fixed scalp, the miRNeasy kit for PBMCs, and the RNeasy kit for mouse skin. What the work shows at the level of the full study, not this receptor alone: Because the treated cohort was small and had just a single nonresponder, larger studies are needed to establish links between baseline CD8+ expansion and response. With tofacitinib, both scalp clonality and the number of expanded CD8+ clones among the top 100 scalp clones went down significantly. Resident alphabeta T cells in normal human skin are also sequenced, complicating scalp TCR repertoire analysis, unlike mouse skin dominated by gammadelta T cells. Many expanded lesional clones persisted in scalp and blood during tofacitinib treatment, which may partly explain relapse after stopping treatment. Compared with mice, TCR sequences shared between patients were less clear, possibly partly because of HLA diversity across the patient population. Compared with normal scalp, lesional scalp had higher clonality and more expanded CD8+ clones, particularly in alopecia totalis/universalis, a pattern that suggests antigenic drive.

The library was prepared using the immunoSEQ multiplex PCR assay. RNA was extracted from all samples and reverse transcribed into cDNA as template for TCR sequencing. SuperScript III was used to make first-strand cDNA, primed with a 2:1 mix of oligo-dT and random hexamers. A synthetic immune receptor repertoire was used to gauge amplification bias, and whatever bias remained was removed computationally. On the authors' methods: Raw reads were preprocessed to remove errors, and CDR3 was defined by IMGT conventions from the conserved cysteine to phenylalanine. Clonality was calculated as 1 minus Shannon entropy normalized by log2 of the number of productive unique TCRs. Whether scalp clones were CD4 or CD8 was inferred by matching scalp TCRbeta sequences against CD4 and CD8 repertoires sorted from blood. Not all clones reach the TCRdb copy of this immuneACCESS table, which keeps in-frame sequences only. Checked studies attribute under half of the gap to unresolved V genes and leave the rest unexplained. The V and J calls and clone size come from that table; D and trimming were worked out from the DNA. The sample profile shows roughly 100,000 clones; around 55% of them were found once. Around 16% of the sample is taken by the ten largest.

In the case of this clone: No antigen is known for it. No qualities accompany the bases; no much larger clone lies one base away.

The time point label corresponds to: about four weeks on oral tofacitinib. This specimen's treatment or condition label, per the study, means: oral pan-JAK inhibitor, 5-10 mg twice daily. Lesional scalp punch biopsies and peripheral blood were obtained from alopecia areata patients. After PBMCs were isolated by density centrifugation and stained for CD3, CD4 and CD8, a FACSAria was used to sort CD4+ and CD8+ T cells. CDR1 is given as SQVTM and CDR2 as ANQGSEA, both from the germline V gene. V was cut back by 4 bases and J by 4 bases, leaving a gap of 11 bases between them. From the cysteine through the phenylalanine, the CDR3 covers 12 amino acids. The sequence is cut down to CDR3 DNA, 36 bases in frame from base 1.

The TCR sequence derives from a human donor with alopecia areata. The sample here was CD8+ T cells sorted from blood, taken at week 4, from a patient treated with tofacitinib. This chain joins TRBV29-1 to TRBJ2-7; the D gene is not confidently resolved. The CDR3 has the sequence CSVATAEYEQYF. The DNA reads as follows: TGCAGCGTTGCTACAGCTGAGTACGAGCAGTACTTC.